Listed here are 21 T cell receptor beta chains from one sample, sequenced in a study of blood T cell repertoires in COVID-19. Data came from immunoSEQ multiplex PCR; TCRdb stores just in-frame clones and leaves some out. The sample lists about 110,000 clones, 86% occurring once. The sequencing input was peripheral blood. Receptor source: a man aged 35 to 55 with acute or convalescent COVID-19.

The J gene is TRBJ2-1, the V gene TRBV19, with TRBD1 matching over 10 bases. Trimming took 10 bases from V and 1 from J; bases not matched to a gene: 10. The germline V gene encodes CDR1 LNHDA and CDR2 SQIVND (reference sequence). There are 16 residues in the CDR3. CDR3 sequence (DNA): TGTGCCACCCTTCGGGGACAGGGGACGTCCTACAATGAGCAGTTCTTC. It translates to CATLRGQGTSYNEQFF.

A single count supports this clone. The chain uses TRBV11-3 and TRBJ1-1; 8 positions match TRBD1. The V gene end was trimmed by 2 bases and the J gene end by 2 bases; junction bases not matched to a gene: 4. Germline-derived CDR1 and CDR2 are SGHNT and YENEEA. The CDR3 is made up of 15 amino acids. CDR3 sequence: CASSLSSGGNTEAFF. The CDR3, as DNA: TGTGCCAGCAGCTTATCCTCAGGGGGCAACACTGAAGCTTTCTTT. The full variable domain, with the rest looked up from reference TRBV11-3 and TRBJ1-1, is EAGVVQSPRYKIIEKKQPVAFWCNPISGHNTLYWYLQNLGQGPELLIRYENEEAVDDSQLPKDRFSAERLKGVDSTLKIQPAELGDSAVYLCASSLSSGGNTEAFFGQGTRLTVV.

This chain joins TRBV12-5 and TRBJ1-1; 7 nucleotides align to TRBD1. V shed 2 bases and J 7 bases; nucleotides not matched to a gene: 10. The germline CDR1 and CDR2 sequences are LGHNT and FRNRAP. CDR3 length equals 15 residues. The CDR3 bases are TGTGCTAGTGGTTTGCTAACCGGACAGGCAATTGAAGCTTTCTTT. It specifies CASGLLTGQAIEAFF.

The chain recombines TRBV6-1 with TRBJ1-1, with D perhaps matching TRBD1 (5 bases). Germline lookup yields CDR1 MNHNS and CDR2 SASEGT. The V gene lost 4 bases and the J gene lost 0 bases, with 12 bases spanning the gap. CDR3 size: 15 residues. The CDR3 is CASSGQGTMNTEAFF. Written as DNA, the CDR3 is TGTGCCAGCAGTGGGCAGGGAACCATGAACACTGAAGCTTTCTTT.

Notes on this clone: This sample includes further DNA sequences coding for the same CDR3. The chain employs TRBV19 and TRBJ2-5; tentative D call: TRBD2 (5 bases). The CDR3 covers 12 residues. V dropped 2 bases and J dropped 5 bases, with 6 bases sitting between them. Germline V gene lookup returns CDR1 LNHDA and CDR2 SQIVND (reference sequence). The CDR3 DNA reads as TGTGCCAGTAGTATAAGAGGGGAGACCCAGTACTTC. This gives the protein CASSIRGETQYF.

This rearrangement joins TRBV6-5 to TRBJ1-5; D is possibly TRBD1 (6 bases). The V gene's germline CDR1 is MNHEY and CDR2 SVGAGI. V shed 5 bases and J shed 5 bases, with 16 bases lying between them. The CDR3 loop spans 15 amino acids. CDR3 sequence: CASSRRTEGDQPQHF. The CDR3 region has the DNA TGTGCCAGCAGTCGTCGGACAGAAGGAGATCAGCCCCAGCATTTT.

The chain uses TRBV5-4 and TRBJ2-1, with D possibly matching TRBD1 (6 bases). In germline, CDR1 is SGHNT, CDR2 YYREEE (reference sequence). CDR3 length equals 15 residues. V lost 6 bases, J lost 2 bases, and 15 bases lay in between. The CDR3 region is CASTGSGGPYNEQFF. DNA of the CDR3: TGTGCCAGCACTGGGAGTGGGGGCCCCTACAATGAGCAGTTCTTC.

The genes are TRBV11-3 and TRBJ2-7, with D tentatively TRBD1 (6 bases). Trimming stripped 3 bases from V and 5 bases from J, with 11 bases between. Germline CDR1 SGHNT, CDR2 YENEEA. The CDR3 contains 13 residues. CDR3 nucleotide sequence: TGTGCCAGCAGCTTGGACAGCCGGCACGAGCAGTACTTC. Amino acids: CASSLDSRHEQYF.

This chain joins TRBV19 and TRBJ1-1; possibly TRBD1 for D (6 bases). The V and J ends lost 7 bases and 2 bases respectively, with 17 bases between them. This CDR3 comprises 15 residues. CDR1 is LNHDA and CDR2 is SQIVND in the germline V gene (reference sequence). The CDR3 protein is CASTSGTLLNTEAFF. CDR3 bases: TGTGCCAGTACCTCCGGGACACTTCTAAACACTGAAGCTTTCTTT. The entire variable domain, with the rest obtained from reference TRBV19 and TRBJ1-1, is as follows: DGGITQSPKYLFRKEGQNVTLSCEQNLNHDAMYWYRQDPGQGLRLIYYSQIVNDFQKGDIAEGYSVSREKKESFPLTVTSAQKNPTAFYLCASTSGTLLNTEAFFGQGTRLTVV.

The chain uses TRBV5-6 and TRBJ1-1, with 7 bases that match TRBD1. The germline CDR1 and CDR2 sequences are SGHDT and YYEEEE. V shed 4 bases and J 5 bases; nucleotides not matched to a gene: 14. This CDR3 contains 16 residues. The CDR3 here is CASSPIPRQGGTEAFF. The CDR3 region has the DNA TGTGCCAGCAGCCCTATACCTCGACAGGGTGGGACTGAAGCTTTCTTT.

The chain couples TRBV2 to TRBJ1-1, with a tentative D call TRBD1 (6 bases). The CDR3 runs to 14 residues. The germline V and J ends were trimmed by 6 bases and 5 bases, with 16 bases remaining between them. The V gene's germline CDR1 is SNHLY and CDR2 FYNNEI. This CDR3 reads CASRPTGARTEAFF. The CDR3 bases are TGTGCCAGCAGACCGACAGGAGCCAGAACTGAAGCTTTCTTT.

The CDR3 protein is CASSPPWGWSAEAFF. In DNA form, the CDR3 reads TGTGCCAGCAGCCCCCCCTGGGGCTGGAGCGCTGAAGCTTTCTTT. The chain has TRBV7-2 and TRBJ1-1; D is possibly TRBD1 (5 bases). Trimming pared 5 bases from V and 6 bases from J, leaving 19 bases between. This CDR3 has 15 amino acids. Germline CDR1 is SGHTA and CDR2 is FQGNSA.

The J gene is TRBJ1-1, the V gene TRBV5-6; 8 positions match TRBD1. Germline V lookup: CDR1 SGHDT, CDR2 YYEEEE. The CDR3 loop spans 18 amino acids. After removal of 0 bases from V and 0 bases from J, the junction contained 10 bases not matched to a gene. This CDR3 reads CASSLEAGGWRMNTEAFF. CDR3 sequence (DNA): TGTGCCAGCAGCTTGGAGGCAGGGGGCTGGAGGATGAACACTGAAGCTTTCTTT. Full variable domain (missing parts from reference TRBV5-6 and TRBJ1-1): DAGVTQSPTHLIKTRGQQVTLRCSPKSGHDTVSWYQQALGQGPQFIFQYYEEEERQRGNFPDRFSGHQFPNYSSELNVNALLLGDSALYLCASSLEAGGWRMNTEAFFGQGTRLTVV.

The CDR3 DNA follows: TGTGCCAGTAGCCCCCCCAGAGGCCGATACAATGAGCAGTTCTTC. Its protein product is CASSPPRGRYNEQFF. The J gene is TRBJ2-1, the V gene TRBV7-2; D uncertain. V was cut by 9 bases and J by 4 bases, with 19 bases left in between. Germline CDR1 SGHTA, CDR2 FQGNSA. The CDR3 extends over 15 amino acids.

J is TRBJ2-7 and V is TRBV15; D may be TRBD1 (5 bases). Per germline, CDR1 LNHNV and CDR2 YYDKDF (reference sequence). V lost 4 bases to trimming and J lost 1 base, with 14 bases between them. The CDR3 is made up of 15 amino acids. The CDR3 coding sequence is TGTGCCACCAGCACCCCCCGGACATCGTCCTACGAGCAGTACTTC. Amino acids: CATSTPRTSSYEQYF.

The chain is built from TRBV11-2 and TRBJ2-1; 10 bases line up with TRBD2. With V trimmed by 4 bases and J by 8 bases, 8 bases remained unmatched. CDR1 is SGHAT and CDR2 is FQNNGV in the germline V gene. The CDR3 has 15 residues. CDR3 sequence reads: CASSSSRLAGYEQFF. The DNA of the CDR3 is TGTGCCAGCAGCTCTAGCCGACTAGCGGGTTATGAGCAGTTCTTC. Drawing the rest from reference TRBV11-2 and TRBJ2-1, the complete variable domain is EAGVAQSPRYKIIEKRQSVAFWCNPISGHATLYWYQQILGQGPKLLIQFQNNGVVDDSQLPKDRFSAERLKGVDSTLKIQPAKLEDSAVYLCASSSSRLAGYEQFFGPGTRLTVL.

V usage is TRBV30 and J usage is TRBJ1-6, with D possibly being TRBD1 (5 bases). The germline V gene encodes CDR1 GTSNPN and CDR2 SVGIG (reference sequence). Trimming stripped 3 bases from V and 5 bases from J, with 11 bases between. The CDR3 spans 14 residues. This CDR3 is CAWRLDINNSPLHF. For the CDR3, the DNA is TGTGCCTGGAGGTTGGACATAAATAATTCACCCCTCCACTTT.

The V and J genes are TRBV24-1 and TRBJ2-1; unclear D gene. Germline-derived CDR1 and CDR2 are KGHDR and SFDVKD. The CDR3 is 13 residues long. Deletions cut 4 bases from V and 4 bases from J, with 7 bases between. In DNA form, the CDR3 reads TGTGCCACCAGTGAAACATTTTACAATGAGCAGTTCTTC. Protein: CATSETFYNEQFF.

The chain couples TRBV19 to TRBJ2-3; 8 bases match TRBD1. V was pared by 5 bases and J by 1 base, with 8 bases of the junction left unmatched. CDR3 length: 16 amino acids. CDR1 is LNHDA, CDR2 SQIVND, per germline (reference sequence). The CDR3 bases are TGTGCCAGTAGTCCCGGAGGGGGACAGGGCACAGATACGCAGTATTTT. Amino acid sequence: CASSPGGGQGTDTQYF.

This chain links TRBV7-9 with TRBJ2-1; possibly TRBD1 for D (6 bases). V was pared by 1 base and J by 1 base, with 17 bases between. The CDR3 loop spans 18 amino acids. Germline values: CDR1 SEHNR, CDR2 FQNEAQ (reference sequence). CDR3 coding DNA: TGTGCCAGCAGCTTAGGTGTGGGGGCCGTTCAGTCCTACAATGAGCAGTTCTTC. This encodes CASSLGVGAVQSYNEQFF.

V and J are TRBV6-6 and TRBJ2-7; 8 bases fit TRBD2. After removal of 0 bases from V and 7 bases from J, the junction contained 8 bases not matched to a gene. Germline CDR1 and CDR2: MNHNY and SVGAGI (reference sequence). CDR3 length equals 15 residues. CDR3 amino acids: CASSYSGSGAGEQYF. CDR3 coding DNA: TGTGCCAGCAGTTACTCGGGTAGCGGGGCAGGAGAGCAGTACTTC.